Listed here are 18 T cell receptor beta chains from one sample, sequenced in a study of human T cells and chemical hapten exposure. Time point here: patch test 2, 6 weeks after DPC sensitization. Indicated treatment: therapeutic diphenylcyclopropenone sensitization with weekly scalp DPC. TCRdb reprocessed the RACE reads with MiXCR, giving one entry per CDR3 protein. This sample has approximately 350,000 distinct CDR3 sequences, with just under 6.5% found just once. The sample was whole blood, taken in connection with sensitization to the hapten diphenylcyclopropenone (DPC). These receptors all stem from a woman aged 18-29 years with alopecia areata. Some clones in this sample may be carry-over from other donors' samples.

This clonotype was detected ten times or more. The J gene is TRBJ1-4, the V gene TRBV18, with 8 bases fitting TRBD1. CDR1 is KGHSH, CDR2 LQKENI, per germline. Trimming took 3 bases from V and 8 from J; bases not matched to a gene: 8. The CDR3 has 15 amino acids. CDR3 sequence: CASSPRTGRGEKLFF. The CDR3 DNA is TGTGCCAGCTCACCGAGGACAGGGCGAGGCGAAAAACTGTTTTTT.

This clonotype was detected a few times. The chain employs TRBV13 and TRBJ1-2; the D gene is possibly TRBD1 (6 bases). Trimming cost V 5 bases and J 4 bases, with 14 bases left between them. CDR1 PRHDT and CDR2 FYEKMQ come from the germline V gene (reference sequence). The CDR3 contains 14 residues. The CDR3 DNA reads TGTGCCAGCAGCCCGAACAGGGAGCGCTATGGCTACACCTTC. Translated, it gives CASSPNRERYGYTF. The full variable domain, in which reference TRBV13 and TRBJ1-2 provide the parts outside the CDR3, is AAGVIQSPRHLIKEKRETATLKCYPIPRHDTVYWYQQGPGQDPQFLISFYEKMQSDKGSIPDRFSAQQFSDYHSELNMSSLELGDSALYFCASSPNRERYGYTFGSGTRLTVV.

In this sample, this clonotype turned up a few times. The CDR3 reads CASSSHRHYTF. CDR3 nucleotide sequence: TGTGCCAGCAGCAGCCACAGGCACTACACCTTC. This sequence joins TRBV5-6 and TRBJ1-2, with D possibly matching TRBD1 (5 bases). Germline CDR1 and CDR2: SGHDT and YYEEEE. Trimming took off 4 bases at V and 10 bases at J, with 11 bases between the two ends. The CDR3 spans 11 residues.

This clonotype showed up many times. The chain employs TRBV4-2 and TRBJ1-1; 12 positions agree with TRBD1. Germline values: CDR1 LGHNA, CDR2 YNFKEQ. There are 16 residues in the CDR3. The V gene end was trimmed by 4 bases and the J gene end by 3 bases; junction bases not matched to a gene: 6. The CDR3 protein is CASSRDRGRGDTEAFF. CDR3 nucleotides: TGTGCCAGCAGCCGGGACAGGGGGCGTGGGGACACTGAAGCTTTCTTT.

The rearrangement uses TRBV6-1 and TRBJ2-7; 9 bases agree with TRBD2. CDR1 MNHNS and CDR2 SASEGT come from the germline V gene. V shed 5 bases, J shed 2 bases, and the junction held 19 bases outside the gene matches. The length of the CDR3 is 19 residues. The DNA for the CDR3 is TGTGCCAGCAGTCATTTGGGGAAGAGTAGCGGGGGCCCGACCTACGAGCAGTACTTC. The encoded protein is CASSHLGKSSGGPTYEQYF.

This clonotype was recorded many times. The V call is TRBV12-3 or TRBV12-4, the J call TRBJ1-2, with D unresolved. Trimming stripped 1 base from V and 8 bases from J, with 8 bases between. The CDR3 loop spans 12 amino acids. CDR3 amino acids: CASSLGGIGYTF. In nucleotides, the CDR3 is TGTGCCAGCAGTTTAGGAGGGATCGGCTACACCTTC.

This clonotype was seen at least ten times. V and J are TRBV25-1 and TRBJ2-7; 11 nucleotides line up with TRBD1. The ends lost 2 bases at V and 6 bases at J; junction bases unmatched: 9. The length of the CDR3 is 16 residues. The germline V gene encodes CDR1 MGHDK and CDR2 SYGVNS. Here the CDR3 DNA reads TGTGCCAGCAGTGAACCACCGGGACAGGGGGGAGGCGAGCAGTACTTC. This gives the protein CASSEPPGQGGGEQYF.

There are a few counts of this clonotype. V is TRBV5-5 and J is TRBJ2-5; a weak D match, TRBD2 (5 bases). Trimming removed 0 bases at V and 1 base at J, with 10 bases between. CDR3 length: 15 amino acids. Germline V lookup: CDR1 SGHKS, CDR2 YYEKEE (reference sequence). The CDR3 nucleotides read TGTGCCAGCAGCTTGGCGCGAGGGTTCCAAGAGACCCAGTACTTC. Its translation is CASSLARGFQETQYF.

The sample holds many counts of this clonotype. The rearrangement joins TRBV5-1 to TRBJ1-4; TRBD1 agrees at 9 bases. The CDR3 is made up of 14 amino acids. Germline V lookup: CDR1 SGHRS, CDR2 YFSETQ. V shed 4 bases and J 8 bases; nucleotides not matched to a gene: 6. The CDR3 coding sequence is TGCGCCAGCAGCATACTGACAGGGGGGGAAAAACTGTTTTTT. Its protein product is CASSILTGGEKLFF.

In its sample, this clonotype was seen a few times. The V and J genes are TRBV4-3 and TRBJ2-7; D is unclear. The CDR3 has 13 residues. CDR1 is LGHNA and CDR2 is YSLEER in the germline V gene. V was pared by 0 bases and J by 12 bases, with 15 bases between. Here the CDR3 DNA reads TGCGCCAGCAGCCAAGAAGTAGACCGGCGGAGGTACTTC. Protein: CASSQEVDRRRYF.

This clonotype was counted a few times. The rearrangement joins TRBV19 to TRBJ1-2; weak D call: TRBD1 (5 bases). Germline assignment: CDR1 LNHDA and CDR2 SQIVND (reference sequence). The CDR3 has 15 residues. Trimming left V 4 bases short and J 0 bases short, with 12 bases between. Here the CDR3 reads CASSNRQRSNYGYTF. The CDR3, as DNA: TGTGCCAGTAGTAACCGACAGAGATCTAACTATGGCTACACCTTC.

This clonotype showed up just a few times. The DNA of the CDR3 is TGTGCCAGCAGCCCCTCATTGAGCCTTCCGAACACTGAAGCTTTCTTT. It yields the protein CASSPSLSLPNTEAFF. This sequence joins TRBV7-3 and TRBJ1-1, with D unresolved. Germline CDR1 and CDR2: SGHTA and FQGTGA. The CDR3 covers 16 residues. Deletions cut 5 bases from V and 1 base from J, with 17 bases between. Complete variable domain (other parts from reference TRBV7-3 and TRBJ1-1): GAGVSQTPSNKVTEKGKYVELRCDPISGHTALYWYRQSLGQGPEFLIYFQGTGAADDSGLPNDRFFAVRPEGSVSTLKIQRTERGDSAVYLCASSPSLSLPNTEAFFGQGTRLTVV.

In its sample, this clonotype was seen a few times. This rearrangement joins TRBV5-1 to TRBJ2-3, with D uncertain. Trimming took 5 bases from V and 4 from J, leaving 20 bases between them. Germline V gene sequence: CDR1 SGHRS, CDR2 YFSETQ. This CDR3 comprises 16 residues. CDR3: CASRLIPTIDADTQYF. CDR3 in DNA: TGCGCCAGCAGGCTCATACCGACCATCGACGCAGATACGCAGTATTTT.

This clonotype has at least ten counts. The CDR3 spells CASSGASSGANVLTF. CDR3 DNA sequence: TGTGCCAGCTCCGGGGCGAGCTCTGGGGCCAACGTCCTGACTTTC. This chain links TRBV18 with TRBJ2-6; either TRBD1 or TRBD2 may supply D (5 bases each). This CDR3 region has 15 residues. Looked up from germline, CDR1 is KGHSH and CDR2 is LQKENI. V was pared by 6 bases and J by 0 bases, with 9 bases between.

This clonotype appeared many times. The chain carries TRBV12-3 or TRBV12-4 and TRBJ1-2; TRBD1 matches 9 bases. V dropped 5 bases and J dropped 3; count of bases not matched to a gene: 7. There are 15 residues in the CDR3. The DNA for the CDR3 is TGTGCCAGCAGTAGTAGGGACAGGGTAGACTATGGCTACACCTTC. It is translated as CASSSRDRVDYGYTF.

In its sample, this clonotype was seen many times. This chain links TRBV9 with TRBJ1-1; D is possibly TRBD1 (6 bases). V was shortened by 4 bases and J by 5 bases, with 18 bases between the two germline ends. The CDR3 is made up of 15 amino acids. The germline CDR1 and CDR2 sequences are SGDLS and YYNGEE. CDR3: CASSLQQGGETEAFF. The CDR3 bases are TGTGCCAGCAGCCTACAACAGGGCGGGGAGACTGAAGCTTTCTTT.

In this sample, this clonotype turned up many times. The chain is built from TRBV7-2 and TRBJ2-2, with D tentatively TRBD2 (5 bases). Deletions cut 1 base from V and 0 bases from J, with 12 bases between. Per germline, CDR1 SGHTA and CDR2 FQGNSA. This CDR3 spans 17 amino acids. In nucleotides, the CDR3 is TGTGCCAGCAGCTTAGGGGCGGGCTTTCCGAACACCGGGGAGCTGTTTTTT. It is translated as CASSLGAGFPNTGELFF.

This clonotype has more than one count but fewer than ten. The chain couples TRBV12-3 or TRBV12-4 to TRBJ1-1, with 7 bases aligning to TRBD1. The junction had 7 bases not matched to a gene; V was cut back by 4 bases and J by 5 bases. This CDR3 has 14 amino acids. CDR3 sequence: CASSSGTAGTEAFF. CDR3 coding DNA: TGTGCCAGCAGTTCCGGGACAGCGGGAACTGAAGCTTTCTTT.